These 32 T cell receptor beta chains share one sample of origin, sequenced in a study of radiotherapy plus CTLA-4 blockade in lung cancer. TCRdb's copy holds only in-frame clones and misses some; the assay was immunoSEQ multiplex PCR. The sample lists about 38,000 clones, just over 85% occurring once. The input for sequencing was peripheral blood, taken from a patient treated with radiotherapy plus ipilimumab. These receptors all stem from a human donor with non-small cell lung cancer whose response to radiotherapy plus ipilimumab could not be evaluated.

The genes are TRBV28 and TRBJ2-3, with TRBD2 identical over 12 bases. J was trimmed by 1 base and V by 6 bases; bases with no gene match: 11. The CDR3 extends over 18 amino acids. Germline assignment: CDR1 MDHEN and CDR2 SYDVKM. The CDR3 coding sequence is TGTGCCAGCAGCCCGACTAGCGGGGGACCTTTCGGCACAGATACGCAGTATTTT. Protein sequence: CASSPTSGGPFGTDTQYF.

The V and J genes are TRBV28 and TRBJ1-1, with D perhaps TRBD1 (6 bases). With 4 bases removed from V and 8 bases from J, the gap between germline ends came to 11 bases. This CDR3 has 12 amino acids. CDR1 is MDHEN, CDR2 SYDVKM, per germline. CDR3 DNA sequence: TGTGCCAGCAGTTATCAGGGGTGGGAAGCTTTCTTT. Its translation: CASSYQGWEAFF.

Written as DNA, the CDR3 is TGTGCCAGCAGTGGGGGTATGAGACTAGCGGGAACGTCCTACAATGAGCAGTTCTTC. Translating gives CASSGGMRLAGTSYNEQFF. The chain carries TRBV2 and TRBJ2-1; 11 positions match TRBD2. The ends lost 4 bases at V and 1 base at J; junction bases unmatched: 12. CDR1 is SNHLY and CDR2 is FYNNEI in the germline V gene. This CDR3 contains 19 residues.

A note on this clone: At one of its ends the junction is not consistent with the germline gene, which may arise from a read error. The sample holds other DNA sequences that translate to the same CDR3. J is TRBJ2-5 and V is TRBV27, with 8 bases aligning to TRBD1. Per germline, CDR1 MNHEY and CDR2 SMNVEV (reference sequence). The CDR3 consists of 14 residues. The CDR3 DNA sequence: TGTGCCAGCAGTATATCAGGGGGCTGGGAGACCCAGTACTTC. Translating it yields CASSISGGWETQYF.

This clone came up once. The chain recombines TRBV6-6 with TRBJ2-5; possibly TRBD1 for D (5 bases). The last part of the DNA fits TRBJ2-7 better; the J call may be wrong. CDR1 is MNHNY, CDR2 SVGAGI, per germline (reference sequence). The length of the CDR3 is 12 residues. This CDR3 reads CASSFRQSEQYF. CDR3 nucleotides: TGTGCCAGCAGTTTTCGACAGAGCGAGCAGTACTTC.

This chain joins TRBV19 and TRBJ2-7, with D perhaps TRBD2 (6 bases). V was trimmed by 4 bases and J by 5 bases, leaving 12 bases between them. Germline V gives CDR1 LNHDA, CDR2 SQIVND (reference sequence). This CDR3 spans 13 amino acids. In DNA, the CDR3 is TGTGCCAGTAGTACGGTGGGGGGAAACGAGCAGTACTTC. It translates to CASSTVGGNEQYF. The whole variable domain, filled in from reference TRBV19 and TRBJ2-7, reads DGGITQSPKYLFRKEGQNVTLSCEQNLNHDAMYWYRQDPGQGLRLIYYSQIVNDFQKGDIAEGYSVSREKKESFPLTVTSAQKNPTAFYLCASSTVGGNEQYFGPGTRLTVT.

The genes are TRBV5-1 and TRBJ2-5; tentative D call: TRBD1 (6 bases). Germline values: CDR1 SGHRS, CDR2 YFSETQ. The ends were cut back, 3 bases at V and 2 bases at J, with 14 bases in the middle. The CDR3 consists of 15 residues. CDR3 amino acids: CASSSYTGSQETQYF. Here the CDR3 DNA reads TGCGCCAGCAGCTCGTACACAGGGTCACAAGAGACCCAGTACTTC.

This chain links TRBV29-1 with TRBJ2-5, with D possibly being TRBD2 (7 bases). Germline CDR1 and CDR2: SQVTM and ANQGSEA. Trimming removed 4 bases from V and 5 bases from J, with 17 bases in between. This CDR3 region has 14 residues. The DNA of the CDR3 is TGCAGCGTTGCGGGGGGCTTAAAATCGGAGACCCAGTACTTC. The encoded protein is CSVAGGLKSETQYF.

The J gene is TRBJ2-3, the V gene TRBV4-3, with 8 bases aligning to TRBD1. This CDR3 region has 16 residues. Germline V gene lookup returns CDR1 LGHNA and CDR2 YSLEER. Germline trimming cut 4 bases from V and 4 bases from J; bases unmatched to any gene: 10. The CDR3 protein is CASSLTPGQGSDTQYF. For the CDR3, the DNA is TGCGCCAGCAGCCTTACCCCCGGACAGGGCTCAGATACGCAGTATTTT.

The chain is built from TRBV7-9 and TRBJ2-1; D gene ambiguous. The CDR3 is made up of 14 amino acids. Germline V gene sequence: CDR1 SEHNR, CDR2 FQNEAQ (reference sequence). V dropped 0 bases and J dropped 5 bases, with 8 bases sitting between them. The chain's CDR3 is CASSLAESDNEQFF. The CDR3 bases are TGTGCCAGCAGCTTAGCGGAGTCTGACAATGAGCAGTTCTTC.

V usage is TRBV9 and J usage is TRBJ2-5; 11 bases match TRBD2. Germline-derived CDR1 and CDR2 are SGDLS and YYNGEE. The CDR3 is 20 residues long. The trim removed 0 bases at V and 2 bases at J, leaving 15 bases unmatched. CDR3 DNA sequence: TGTGCCAGCAGCGTAGCCCCGACTAGCGGGGCCGCGGGTAGTCAAGAGACCCAGTACTTC. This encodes CASSVAPTSGAAGSQETQYF.

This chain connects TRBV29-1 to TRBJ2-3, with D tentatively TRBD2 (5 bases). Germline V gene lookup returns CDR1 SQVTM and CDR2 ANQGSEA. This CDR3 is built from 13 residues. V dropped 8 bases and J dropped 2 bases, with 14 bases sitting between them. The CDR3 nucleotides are TGCAGCCCGATAGCCGGACTCACAGATACGCAGTATTTT. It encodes CSPIAGLTDTQYF.

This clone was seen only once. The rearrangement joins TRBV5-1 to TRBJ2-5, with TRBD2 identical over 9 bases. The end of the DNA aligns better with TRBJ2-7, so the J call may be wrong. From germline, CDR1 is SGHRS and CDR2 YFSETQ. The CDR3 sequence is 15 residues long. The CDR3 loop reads CASSLSPSGEYEQYF. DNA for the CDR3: TGCGCCAGCAGCTTGTCACCTAGCGGGGAATACGAGCAGTACTTC.

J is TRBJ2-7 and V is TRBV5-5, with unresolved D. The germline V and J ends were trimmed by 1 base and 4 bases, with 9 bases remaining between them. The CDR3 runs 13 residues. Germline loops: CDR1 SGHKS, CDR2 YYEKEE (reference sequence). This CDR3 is CASSLYYGYEQYF. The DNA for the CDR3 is TGTGCCAGCAGCTTGTACTACGGATACGAGCAGTACTTC.

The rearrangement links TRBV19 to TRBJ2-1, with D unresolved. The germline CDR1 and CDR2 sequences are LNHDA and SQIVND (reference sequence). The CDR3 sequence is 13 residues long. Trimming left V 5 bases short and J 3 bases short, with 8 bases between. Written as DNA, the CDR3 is TGTGCCAGTAGTCTCGGTAACTACAATGAGCAGTTCTTC. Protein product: CASSLGNYNEQFF.

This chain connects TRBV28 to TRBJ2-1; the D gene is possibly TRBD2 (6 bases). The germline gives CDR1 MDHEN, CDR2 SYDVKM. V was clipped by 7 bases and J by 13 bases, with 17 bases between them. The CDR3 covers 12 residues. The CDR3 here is CASTLPGVGQFF. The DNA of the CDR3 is TGTGCCAGCACCTTACCGGGGGTGGGACAGTTCTTC.

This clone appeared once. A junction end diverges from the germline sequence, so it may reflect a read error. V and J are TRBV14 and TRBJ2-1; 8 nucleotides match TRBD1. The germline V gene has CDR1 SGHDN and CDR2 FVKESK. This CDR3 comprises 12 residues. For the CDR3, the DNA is TGTGCCAGCAGCCAATTAGACGGACAGGGTATCTTC. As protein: CASSQLDGQGIF.

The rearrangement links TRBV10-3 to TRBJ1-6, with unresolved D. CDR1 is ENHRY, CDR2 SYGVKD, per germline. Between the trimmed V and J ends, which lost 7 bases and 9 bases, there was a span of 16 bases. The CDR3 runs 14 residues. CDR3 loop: CAIKSATEGSPLHF. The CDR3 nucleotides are TGTGCCATCAAGTCGGCAACCGAGGGTTCACCCCTCCACTTT.

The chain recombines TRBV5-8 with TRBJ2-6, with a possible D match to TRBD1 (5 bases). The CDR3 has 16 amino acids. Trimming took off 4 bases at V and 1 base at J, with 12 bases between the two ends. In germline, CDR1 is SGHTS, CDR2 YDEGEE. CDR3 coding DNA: TGTGCCAGCAGCCCCGGAGCAGGGTCTGGGGCCAACGTCCTGACTTTC. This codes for CASSPGAGSGANVLTF. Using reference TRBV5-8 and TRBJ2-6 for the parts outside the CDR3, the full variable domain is EAGVTQSPTHLIKTRGQQATLRCSPISGHTSVYWYQQALGLGLQFLLWYDEGEERNRGNFPPRFSGRQFPNYSSELNVNALELEDSALYLCASSPGAGSGANVLTFGAGSRLTVL.

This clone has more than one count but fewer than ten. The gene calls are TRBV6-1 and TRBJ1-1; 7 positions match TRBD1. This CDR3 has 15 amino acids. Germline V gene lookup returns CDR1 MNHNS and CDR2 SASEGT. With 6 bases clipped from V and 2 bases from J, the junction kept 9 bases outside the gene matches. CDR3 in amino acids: CASRINRGLNTEAFF. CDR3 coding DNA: TGTGCCAGCAGGATCAACAGGGGCCTTAACACTGAAGCTTTCTTT.

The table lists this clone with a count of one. CDR3 DNA sequence: TGCGCCAGCAGTCAATCGGGGTCTGGCAGGGTTAGTTTGAACACTGAAGCTTTCTTT. Protein: CASSQSGSGRVSLNTEAFF. V usage is TRBV23-1 and J usage is TRBJ1-1, with a possible D match to TRBD1 (5 bases). TRBV23-1 is placed among ORFs of uncertain function. Trimming removed 0 bases from V and 0 bases from J, with 20 bases in between. The CDR3 is 19 residues long.

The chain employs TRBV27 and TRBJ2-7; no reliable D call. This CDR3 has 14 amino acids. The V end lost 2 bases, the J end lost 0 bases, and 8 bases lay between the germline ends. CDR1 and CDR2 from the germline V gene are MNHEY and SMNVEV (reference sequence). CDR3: CASSLTVSSYEQYF. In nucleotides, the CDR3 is TGTGCCAGCAGTTTAACTGTAAGCTCCTACGAGCAGTACTTC.

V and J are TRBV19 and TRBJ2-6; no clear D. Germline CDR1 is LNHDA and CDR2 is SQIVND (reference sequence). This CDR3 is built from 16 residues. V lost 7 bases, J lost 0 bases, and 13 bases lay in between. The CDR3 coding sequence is TGTGCCAGTACCTACCGAAGAGCCTCTGGGGCCAACGTCCTGACTTTC. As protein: CASTYRRASGANVLTF.

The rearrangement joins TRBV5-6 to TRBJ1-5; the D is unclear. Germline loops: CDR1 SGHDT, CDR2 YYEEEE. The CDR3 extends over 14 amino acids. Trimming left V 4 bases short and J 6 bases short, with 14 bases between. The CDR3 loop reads CASSRTDSRQPQHF. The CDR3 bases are TGTGCCAGCAGCCGTACTGATTCTCGTCAGCCCCAGCATTTT.

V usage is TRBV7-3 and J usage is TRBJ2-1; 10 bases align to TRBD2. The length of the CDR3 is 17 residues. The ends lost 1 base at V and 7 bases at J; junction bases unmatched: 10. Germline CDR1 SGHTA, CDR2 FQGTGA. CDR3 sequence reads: CASSLRLTAGGENEQFF. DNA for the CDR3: TGTGCCAGCAGCTTAAGGCTTACAGCGGGAGGGGAAAATGAGCAGTTCTTC.

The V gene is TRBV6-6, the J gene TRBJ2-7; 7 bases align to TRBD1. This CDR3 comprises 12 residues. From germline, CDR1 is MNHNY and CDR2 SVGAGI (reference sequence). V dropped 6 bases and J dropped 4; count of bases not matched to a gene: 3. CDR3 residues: CASRDRKYEQYF. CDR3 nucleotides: TGTGCCAGCAGGGACAGGAAGTACGAGCAGTACTTC.

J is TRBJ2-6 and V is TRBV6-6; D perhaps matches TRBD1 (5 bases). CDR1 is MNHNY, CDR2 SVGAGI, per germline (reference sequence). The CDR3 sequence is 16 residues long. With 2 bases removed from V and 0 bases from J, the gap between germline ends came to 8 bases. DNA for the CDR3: TGTGCCAGCAGTTACCGACAGAGCTCTGGGGCCAACGTCCTGACTTTC. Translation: CASSYRQSSGANVLTF.

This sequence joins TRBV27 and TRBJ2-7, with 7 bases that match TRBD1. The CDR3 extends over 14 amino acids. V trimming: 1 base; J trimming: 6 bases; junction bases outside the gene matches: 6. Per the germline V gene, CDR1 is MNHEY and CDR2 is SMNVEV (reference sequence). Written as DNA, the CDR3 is TGTGCCAGCAGTTTATACCCAGGGGGTCCCGAGCAGTACTTC. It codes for CASSLYPGGPEQYF.

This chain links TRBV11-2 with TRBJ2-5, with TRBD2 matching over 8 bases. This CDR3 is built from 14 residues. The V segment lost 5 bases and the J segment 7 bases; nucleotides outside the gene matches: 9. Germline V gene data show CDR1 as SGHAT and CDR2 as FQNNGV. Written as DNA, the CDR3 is TGTGCCAGCAGCCCCCGGGGGGGTGGAGGGACCCAGTACTTC. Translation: CASSPRGGGGTQYF.

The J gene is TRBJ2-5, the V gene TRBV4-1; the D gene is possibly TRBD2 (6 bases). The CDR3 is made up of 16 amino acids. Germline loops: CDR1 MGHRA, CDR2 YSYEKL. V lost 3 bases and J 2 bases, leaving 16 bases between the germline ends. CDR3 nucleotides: TGCGCCAGCAGCCATTTCCGGGGAGGTCGGCAAGAGACCCAGTACTTC. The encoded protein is CASSHFRGGRQETQYF.

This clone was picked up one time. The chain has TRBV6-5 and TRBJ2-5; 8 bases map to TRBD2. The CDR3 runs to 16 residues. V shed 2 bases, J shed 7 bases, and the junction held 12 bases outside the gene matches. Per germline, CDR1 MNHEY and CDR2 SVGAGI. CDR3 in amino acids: CASSYGRGRRRGTQYF. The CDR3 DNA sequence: TGTGCCAGCAGTTACGGCCGCGGGAGGCGCCGGGGGACCCAGTACTTC.

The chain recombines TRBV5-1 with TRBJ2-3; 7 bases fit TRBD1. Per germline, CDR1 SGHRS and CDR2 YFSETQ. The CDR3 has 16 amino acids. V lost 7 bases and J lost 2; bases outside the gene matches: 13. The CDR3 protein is CASRNDAGGFTDTQYF. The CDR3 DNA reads TGCGCCAGCCGAAACGATGCAGGGGGATTCACAGATACGCAGTATTTT.